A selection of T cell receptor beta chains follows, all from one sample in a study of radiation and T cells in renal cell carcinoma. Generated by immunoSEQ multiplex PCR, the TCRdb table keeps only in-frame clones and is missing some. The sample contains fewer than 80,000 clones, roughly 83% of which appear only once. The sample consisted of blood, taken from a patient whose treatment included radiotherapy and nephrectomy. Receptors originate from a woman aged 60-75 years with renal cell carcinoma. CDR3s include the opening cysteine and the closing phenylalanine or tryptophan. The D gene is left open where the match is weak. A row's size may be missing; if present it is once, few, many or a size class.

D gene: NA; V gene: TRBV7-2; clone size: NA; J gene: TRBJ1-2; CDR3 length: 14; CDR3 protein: CASSLEGLSYGYTF; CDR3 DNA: TGTGCCAGCAGCTTAGAAGGCCTATCTTATGGCTACACCTTC
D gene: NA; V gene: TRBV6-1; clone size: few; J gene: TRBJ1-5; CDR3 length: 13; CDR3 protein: CASSERMVQPQHF; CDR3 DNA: TGTGCCAGCAGTGAAAGGATGGTTCAGCCCCAGCATTTT
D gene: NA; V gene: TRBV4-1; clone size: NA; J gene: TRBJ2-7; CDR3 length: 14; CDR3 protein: CASSQDGNSYEQYF; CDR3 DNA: TGCGCCAGCAGCCAAGATGGCAACTCCTACGAGCAGTACTTC
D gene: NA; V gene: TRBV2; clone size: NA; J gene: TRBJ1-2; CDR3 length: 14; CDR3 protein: CASMSWRGLYGYTF; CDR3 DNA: TGTGCCAGCATGTCATGGCGGGGACTCTATGGCTACACCTTC
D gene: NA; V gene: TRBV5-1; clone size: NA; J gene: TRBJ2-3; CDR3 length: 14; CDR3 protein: CASKKALRTDTQYF; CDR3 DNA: TGCGCCAGCAAGAAGGCCCTCCGCACAGATACGCAGTATTTT
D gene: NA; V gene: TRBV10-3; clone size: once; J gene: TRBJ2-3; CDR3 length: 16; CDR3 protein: CAISGSAGPSTDTQYF; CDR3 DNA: TGTGCCATCAGTGGTTCAGCGGGTCCAAGCACAGATACGCAGTATTTT
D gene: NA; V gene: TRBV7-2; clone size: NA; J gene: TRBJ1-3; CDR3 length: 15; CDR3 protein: CASSSNARSGNTIYF; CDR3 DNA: TGTGCCAGCAGCTCCAACGCCAGATCTGGAAACACCATATATTTT
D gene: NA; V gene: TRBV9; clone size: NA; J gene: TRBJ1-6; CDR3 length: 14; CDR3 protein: CASSLGRGDSPLHF; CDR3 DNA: TGTGCCAGCAGCCTAGGGAGGGGAGATTCACCCCTCCACTTT
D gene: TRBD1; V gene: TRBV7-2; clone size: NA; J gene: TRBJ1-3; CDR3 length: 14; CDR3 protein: CASSLGTGVNTIYF; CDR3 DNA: TGTGCCAGCAGCTTAGGGACAGGAGTGAACACCATATATTTT
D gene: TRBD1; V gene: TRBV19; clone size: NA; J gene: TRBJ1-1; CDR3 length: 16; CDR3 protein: CASSTWTGEMNTEAFF; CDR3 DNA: TGTGCCAGTAGTACATGGACAGGGGAGATGAACACTGAAGCTTTCTTT
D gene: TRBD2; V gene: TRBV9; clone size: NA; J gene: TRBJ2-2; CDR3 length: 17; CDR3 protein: CASSNSGGPQNTGELFF; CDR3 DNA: TGTGCCAGCAGTAATAGCGGGGGGCCACAGAACACCGGGGAGCTGTTTTTT
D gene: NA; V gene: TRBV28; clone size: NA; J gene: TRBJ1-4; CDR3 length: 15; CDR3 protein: CASSPPVPNGEKLFF; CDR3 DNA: TGTGCCAGCAGTCCCCCCGTTCCAAACGGTGAAAAACTGTTTTTT
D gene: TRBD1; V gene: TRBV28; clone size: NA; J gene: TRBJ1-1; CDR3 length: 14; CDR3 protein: CASAFPGHQGGAFF; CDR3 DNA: TGTGCCAGCGCCTTTCCGGGCCATCAGGGGGGAGCTTTCTTT
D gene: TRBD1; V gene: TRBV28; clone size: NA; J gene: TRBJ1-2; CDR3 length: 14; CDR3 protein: CASSPSGTGDRYTF; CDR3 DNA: TGTGCCAGCAGTCCCTCCGGGACAGGGGATCGCTACACCTTC
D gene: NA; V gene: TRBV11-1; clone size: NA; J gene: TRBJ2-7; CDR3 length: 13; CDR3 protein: CASSIRLGYEQYF; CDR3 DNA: TGTGCCAGCAGCATCCGACTAGGGTACGAGCAGTACTTC
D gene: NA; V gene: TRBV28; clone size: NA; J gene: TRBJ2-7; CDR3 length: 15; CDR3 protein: CASSLLGGKTYEQYF; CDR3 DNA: TGTGCCAGCAGTTTATTGGGAGGAAAGACCTACGAGCAGTACTTC
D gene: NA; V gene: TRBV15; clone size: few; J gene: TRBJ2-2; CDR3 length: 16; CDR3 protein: CATSRVRTANTGELFF; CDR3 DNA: TGTGCCACCAGCAGAGTGAGGACAGCGAACACCGGGGAGCTGTTTTTT
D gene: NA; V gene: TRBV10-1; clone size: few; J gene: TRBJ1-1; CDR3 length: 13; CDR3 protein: CASSEVWNTEAFF; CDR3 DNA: TGCGCCAGCAGTGAGGTATGGAACACTGAAGCTTTCTTT
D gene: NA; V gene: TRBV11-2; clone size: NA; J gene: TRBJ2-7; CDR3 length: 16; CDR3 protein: CASSLVRGPSSYEQYF; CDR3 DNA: TGTGCCAGCAGCTTAGTCAGGGGCCCTAGCTCCTACGAGCAGTACTTC
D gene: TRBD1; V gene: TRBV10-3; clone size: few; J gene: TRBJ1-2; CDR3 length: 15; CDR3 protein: CAISEGTGTYYGYTF; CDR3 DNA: TGTGCCATCAGTGAGGGGACAGGTACCTACTATGGCTACACCTTC
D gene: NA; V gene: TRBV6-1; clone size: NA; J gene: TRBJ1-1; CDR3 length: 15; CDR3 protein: CASNLLQGHNTEAFF; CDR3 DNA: TGTGCCAGCAACCTCCTGCAGGGCCACAACACTGAAGCTTTCTTT
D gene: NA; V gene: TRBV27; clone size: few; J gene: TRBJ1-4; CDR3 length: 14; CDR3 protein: CASSPGGRGEKLFF; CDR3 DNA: TGTGCCAGCTCCCCGGGGGGCAGGGGAGAAAAACTGTTTTTT
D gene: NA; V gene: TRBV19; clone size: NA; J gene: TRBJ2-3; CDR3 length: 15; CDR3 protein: CASTSPGRGTDTQYF; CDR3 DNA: TGTGCCAGTACCTCCCCTGGACGAGGCACAGATACGCAGTATTTT
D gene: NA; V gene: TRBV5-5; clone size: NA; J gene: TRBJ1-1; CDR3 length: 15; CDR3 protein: CASSLAGRLDTEAFF; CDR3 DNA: TGTGCCAGCAGCCTTGCAGGGAGGTTGGACACTGAAGCTTTCTTT
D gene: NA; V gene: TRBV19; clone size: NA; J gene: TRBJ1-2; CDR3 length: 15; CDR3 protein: CASSPPFGFDYGYTF; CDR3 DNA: TGTGCCAGTAGTCCCCCCTTTGGGTTCGACTATGGCTACACCTTC
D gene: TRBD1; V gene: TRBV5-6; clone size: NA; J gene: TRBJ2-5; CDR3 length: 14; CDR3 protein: CASSPDREYETQYF; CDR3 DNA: TGTGCCAGCAGCCCGGACAGGGAGTATGAGACCCAGTACTTC
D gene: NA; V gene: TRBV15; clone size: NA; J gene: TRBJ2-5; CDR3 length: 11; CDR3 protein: CATGSRETQYF; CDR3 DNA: TGTGCCACGGGGAGTAGGGAGACCCAGTACTTC
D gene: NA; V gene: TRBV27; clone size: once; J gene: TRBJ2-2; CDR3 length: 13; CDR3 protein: CASSYTNTGELFF; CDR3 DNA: TGTGCCAGCAGTTATACGAACACCGGGGAGCTGTTTTTT
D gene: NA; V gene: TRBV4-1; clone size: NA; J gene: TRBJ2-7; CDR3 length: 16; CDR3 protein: CASSQEELGAIYEQYF; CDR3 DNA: TGCGCCAGCAGCCAAGAAGAGCTAGGGGCTATCTACGAGCAGTACTTC
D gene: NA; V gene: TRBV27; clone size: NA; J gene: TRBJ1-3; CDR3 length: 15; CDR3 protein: CASSERQGSGNTIYF; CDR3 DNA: TGTGCCAGCAGTGAACGGCAGGGGTCTGGAAACACCATATATTTT
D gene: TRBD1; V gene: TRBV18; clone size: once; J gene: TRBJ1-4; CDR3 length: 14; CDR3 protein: CASSLGQGGEKLFF; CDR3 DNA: TGTGCCAGCTCACTTGGACAGGGGGGTGAAAAACTGTTTTTT
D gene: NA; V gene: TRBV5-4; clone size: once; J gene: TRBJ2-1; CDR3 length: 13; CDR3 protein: CASRPDSYNEQFF; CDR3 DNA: TGTGCCAGCAGACCTGACTCCTACAATGAGCAGTTCTTC
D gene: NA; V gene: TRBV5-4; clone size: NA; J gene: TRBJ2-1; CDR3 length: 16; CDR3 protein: CASSLLRPDPHNEQFF; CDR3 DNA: TGTGCCAGCAGCTTGTTGCGGCCCGACCCCCACAATGAGCAGTTCTTC
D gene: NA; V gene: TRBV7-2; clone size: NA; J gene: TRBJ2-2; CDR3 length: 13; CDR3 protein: CASSFGENGELFF; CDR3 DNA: TGTGCCAGCAGCTTCGGGGAAAACGGGGAGCTGTTTTTT
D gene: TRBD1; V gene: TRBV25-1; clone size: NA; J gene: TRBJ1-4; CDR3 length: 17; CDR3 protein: CASSEWGWTGGNEKLFF; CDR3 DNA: TGTGCCAGCAGTGAATGGGGGTGGACAGGGGGGAATGAAAAACTGTTTTTT
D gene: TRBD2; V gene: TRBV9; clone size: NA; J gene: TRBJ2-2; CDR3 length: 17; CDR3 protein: CASRGLGTSGRAGELFF; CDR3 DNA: TGTGCCAGCAGGGGACTAGGGACTAGCGGGAGAGCCGGGGAGCTGTTTTTT
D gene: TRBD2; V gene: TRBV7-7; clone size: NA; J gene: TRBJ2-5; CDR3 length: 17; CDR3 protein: CASSSGTSGKIRETQYF; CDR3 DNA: TGTGCTAGCAGCTCCGGGACTAGCGGAAAAATAAGAGAGACCCAGTACTTC
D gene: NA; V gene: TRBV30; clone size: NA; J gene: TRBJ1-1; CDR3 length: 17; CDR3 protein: CAWISGRNHLLNTEAFF; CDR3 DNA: TGTGCCTGGATCTCAGGCAGAAACCACCTTCTGAACACTGAAGCTTTCTTT
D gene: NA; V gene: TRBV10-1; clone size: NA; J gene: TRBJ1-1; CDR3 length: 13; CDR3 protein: CATQSHMNTEAFF; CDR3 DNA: TGCGCCACCCAGAGTCATATGAACACTGAAGCTTTCTTT
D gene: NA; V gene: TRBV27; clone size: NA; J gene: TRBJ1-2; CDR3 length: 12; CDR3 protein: CASRRGTQGYTF; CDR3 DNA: TGTGCCAGCAGACGAGGGACACAAGGCTACACCTTC
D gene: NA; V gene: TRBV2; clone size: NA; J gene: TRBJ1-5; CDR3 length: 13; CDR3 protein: CASSEDGNQPQHF; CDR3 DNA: TGTGCCAGCAGTGAGGACGGGAATCAGCCCCAGCATTTT
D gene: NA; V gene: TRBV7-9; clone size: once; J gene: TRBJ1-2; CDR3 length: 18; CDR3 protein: CASSLTRGTATSHYGYTF; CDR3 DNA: TGTGCCAGCAGCTTAACCCGCGGGACCGCTACATCCCACTATGGCTACACCTTC